One sample yielded the 20 T cell receptor beta chains listed below, sequenced in a study of blood T cell repertoires in COVID-19. This table comes from immunoSEQ multiplex PCR, and its TCRdb copy is limited to in-frame clones, with some not included. This table holds about 200,000 clones, about 88% found once. Sequenced: peripheral blood. The source is a man aged 55-75 years with acute or convalescent COVID-19.

V gene TRBV5-8 combines with J gene TRBJ1-1, with a possible D match to TRBD1 (5 bases). The V gene's germline CDR1 is SGHTS and CDR2 YDEGEE. The CDR3 length is 14 residues. Deletions cut 4 bases from V and 2 bases from J, with 12 bases between. DNA for the CDR3: TGTGCCAGCAGCCTTACAGGTGCAAACACTGAAGCTTTCTTT. Protein product: CASSLTGANTEAFF.

The chain joins TRBV2 to TRBJ2-2; 8 nucleotides line up with TRBD1. CDR3 size: 15 residues. V was clipped by 2 bases and J by 6 bases; unmatched bases: 5. Germline V gene sequence: CDR1 SNHLY, CDR2 FYNNEI. In DNA form, the CDR3 reads TGTGCCAGCAGTGAAATGCAGGGGGCGGCCGGGGAGCTGTTTTTT. Its protein product is CASSEMQGAAGELFF.

The CDR3 DNA is TGCGCCAGCAGCCCGACGCGAGACAGAGATAACTATGGCTACACCTTC. It encodes CASSPTRDRDNYGYTF. The chain joins TRBV23-1 to TRBJ1-2, with a possible D match to TRBD1 (5 bases). TRBV23-1 is identified as an open reading frame with a role that is uncertain. This CDR3 region has 16 residues. V lost 6 bases and J lost 1, with 18 bases in between.

This clone appeared a few times. The rearrangement links TRBV3-1 (or the pseudogene TRBV3-2) to TRBJ2-1, with D unresolved. Germline V gene sequence: CDR1 LGHDT, CDR2 YNNKEL (reference sequence). This CDR3 spans 18 amino acids. V shed 0 bases and J shed 0 bases, with 15 bases lying between them. DNA for the CDR3: TGTGCCAGCAGCCAAGAGTTTTCGTCGCTTAGCTCCTACAATGAGCAGTTCTTC. Translation: CASSQEFSSLSSYNEQFF.

V and J are TRBV6-1 and TRBJ1-4; D possibly corresponds to TRBD1 (5 bases). This CDR3 has 22 amino acids. V was cut by 0 bases and J by 0 bases, with 26 bases left in between. The germline gives CDR1 MNHNS, CDR2 SASEGT. As DNA, the CDR3 is TGTGCCAGCAGTGAAGCAGCCCACCGGGAGACAGTTCCCCTATCAACTAATGAAAAACTGTTTTTT. The encoded protein is CASSEAAHRETVPLSTNEKLFF.

This clone showed up just a few times. The chain has TRBV9 and TRBJ2-2; 10 nucleotides match TRBD1. V gave up 7 bases and J gave up 4 bases; unmatched junction bases: 16. The germline V gene has CDR1 SGDLS and CDR2 YYNGEE. There are 18 residues in the CDR3. The CDR3 spells CASADRGFDRGLTGELFF. The DNA of the CDR3 is TGTGCCAGCGCCGATAGAGGTTTCGACAGGGGGCTCACCGGGGAGCTGTTTTTT.

This rearrangement joins TRBV6-6 to TRBJ1-4; tentative D call: TRBD1 (5 bases). The CDR3 spans 12 residues. Trimming removed 7 bases at V and 10 bases at J, with 13 bases between. The germline gives CDR1 MNHNY, CDR2 SVGAGI (reference sequence). CDR3 coding DNA: TGTGCCAGCATCGGGCCCCAGGGAAAACTGTTTTTT. It encodes CASIGPQGKLFF.

This rearrangement joins TRBV9 to TRBJ2-1; 7 nucleotides agree with TRBD2. J gave up 7 bases and V 5 bases, and 15 bases lay outside the gene matches. The CDR3 has 16 residues. Germline V gene data show CDR1 as SGDLS and CDR2 as YYNGEE. The CDR3, as DNA: TGTGCCAGCAGTCGTGAAGCGGGGTACTCCCTTAATGAGCAGTTCTTC. This sequence encodes CASSREAGYSLNEQFF.

The chain carries TRBV3-1 (or the pseudogene TRBV3-2) and TRBJ2-5; D possibly corresponds to TRBD2 (5 bases). V lost 3 bases and J lost 7, with 12 bases in between. The CDR3 is 13 residues long. Germline CDR1 reads LGHDT; CDR2 reads YNNKEL (reference sequence). The CDR3 loop reads CASSQVDAGTQYF. DNA for the CDR3: TGTGCCAGCAGCCAGGTAGATGCGGGGACCCAGTACTTC.

V is TRBV7-2 and J is TRBJ2-7; 11 nucleotides align to TRBD2. Germline V gene sequence: CDR1 SGHTA, CDR2 FQGNSA. This CDR3 has 16 residues. J gave up 3 bases and V 5 bases, and 9 bases lay outside the gene matches. CDR3 nucleotide sequence: TGTGCCAGCAGCCGTACGGCCGGGACTAGCGGCTACGAGCAGTACTTC. Protein: CASSRTAGTSGYEQYF. The variable domain in full, completed from reference TRBV7-2 and TRBJ2-7, reads GAGVSQSPSNKVTEKGKDVELRCDPISGHTALYWYRQSLGQGLEFLIYFQGNSAPDKSGLPSDRFSAERTGGSVSTLTIQRTQQEDSAVYLCASSRTAGTSGYEQYFGPGTRLTVT.

In its sample, this clone was seen once. The chain employs TRBV9 and TRBJ1-2, with TRBD1 matching over 12 bases. The CDR3 totals 17 residues. Germline V CDR1 and CDR2: SGDLS, YYNGEE. J gave up 2 bases and V 3 bases, and 8 bases lay outside the gene matches. The DNA for the CDR3 is TGTGCCAGCAGCGAGCCGGGACAGGGGGCCGTGAACTATGGCTACACCTTC. Amino acids: CASSEPGQGAVNYGYTF.

V usage is TRBV13 and J usage is TRBJ2-7, with D perhaps TRBD2 (5 bases). V dropped 8 bases and J dropped 2 bases, with 16 bases sitting between them. The CDR3 runs 14 residues. Germline CDR1 and CDR2: PRHDT and FYEKMQ (reference sequence). The CDR3 loop is CASQTRVVPYEQYF. CDR3 coding DNA: TGTGCCAGCCAAACGCGGGTGGTTCCCTACGAGCAGTACTTC.

As DNA, the CDR3 is TGTGCCAGCAGTTCCCGCGGGGTCGGAAACACCATATATTTT. Residues: CASSSRGVGNTIYF. The J gene is TRBJ1-3, the V gene TRBV6-6; D gene unclear. This CDR3 region has 14 residues. Germline assignment: CDR1 MNHNY and CDR2 SVGAGI (reference sequence). Deletions cut 4 bases from V and 4 bases from J, with 11 bases between.

This chain links TRBV19 with TRBJ1-1; possible D gene TRBD1, 6 bases. Germline CDR1 is LNHDA and CDR2 is SQIVND (reference sequence). V shed 6 bases and J shed 3 bases, with 20 bases lying between them. The CDR3 runs to 16 residues. The DNA for the CDR3 is TGTGCCAGTAGATCCCGTGTCCAAACAGGGTACACTGAAGCTTTCTTT. Protein product: CASRSRVQTGYTEAFF.

To note about this clone: Compared with germline, one end of the junction differs, possibly owing to a read error. This chain links TRBV5-6 with TRBJ2-7; D is possibly TRBD2 (6 bases). The CDR3 is 14 residues long. The germline V gene encodes CDR1 SGHDT and CDR2 YYEEEE. CDR3 sequence (DNA): TGTGCCAACAGCCCACGGCCCGGGAGCCACGAGCAGTACTTC. Translating gives CANSPRPGSHEQYF.

CDR3 nucleotide sequence: TGTGCCAGCACAAATTCGACAGGTCCGAATAAGGAAAAACTGTTTTTT. It codes for CASTNSTGPNKEKLFF. The chain has TRBV18 and TRBJ1-4; D may be TRBD1 (6 bases). The V gene's germline CDR1 is KGHSH and CDR2 LQKENI. Between the trimmed V and J ends, which lost 8 bases and 8 bases, there was a span of 24 bases. The CDR3 has 16 residues.

The chain is built from TRBV15 and TRBJ1-6, with TRBD1 matching 10 bases. The CDR3 totals 15 residues. Germline trimming cut 2 bases from V and 8 bases from J; bases unmatched to any gene: 3. From germline, CDR1 is LNHNV and CDR2 YYDKDF (reference sequence). The CDR3 region has the DNA TGTGCCACCAGCAGAAGCGGGACAGGGGATTCACCCCTCCACTTT. Protein sequence: CATSRSGTGDSPLHF.

The chain combines TRBV12-3 or TRBV12-4 with TRBJ2-1; D unclear. The CDR3 is 11 amino acids. The ends were cut back, 5 bases at V and 6 bases at J, with 5 bases in the middle. In DNA form, the CDR3 reads TGTGCCAGCAGTCCGGGCAATGAGCAGTTCTTC. The encoded protein is CASSPGNEQFF.

This sequence joins TRBV6-6 and TRBJ1-1; 8 nucleotides agree with TRBD1. J gave up 1 base and V 5 bases, and 6 bases lay outside the gene matches. The CDR3 is 15 residues long. In germline, CDR1 is MNHNY, CDR2 SVGAGI (reference sequence). The CDR3, as DNA: TGTGCCAGCAGTCCACTAGGGACAGGGAACACTGAAGCTTTCTTT. Translation gives CASSPLGTGNTEAFF.

This clone appeared once. The chain combines TRBV3-1 (or the pseudogene TRBV3-2) with TRBJ1-4; 7 bases match TRBD1. Germline CDR1 reads LGHDT; CDR2 reads YNNKEL (reference sequence). Trimming cost V 4 bases and J 7 bases; bases outside gene matches: 9. The CDR3 contains 15 residues. Here the CDR3 DNA reads TGTGCCAGCAGCCGCCAAGGGGGCAGCGGTGAAAAACTGTTTTTT. It yields the protein CASSRQGGSGEKLFF.